This entry describes one TCR beta chain. The entry originates in a study of blood T cell repertoires in COVID-19. Study at large: Nucleic acid was either cDNA or gDNA, and it came from T cells, B-cell-depleted T cells, or PBMCs.

The germline V gene has CDR1 MDHEN and CDR2 SYDVKM. V gave up 5 bases and J gave up 3 bases; unmatched junction bases: 8. CDR3 length equals 15 residues. TCRdb's table, derived via immunoSEQ multiplex PCR, lists solely in-frame clones and lacks some. The sample lists 150,000 to 200,000 clones, about 93% seen once, with under 5% in the top ten. The chain recombines TRBV28 with TRBJ1-2, with 8 bases fitting TRBD1. The clonotype was recovered from a woman aged 45 to 65 with acute or convalescent COVID-19. Specimen: peripheral blood. The CDR3 bases are TGTGCCAGCAGTCTGGACAGGGCATTTGACTATGGCTACACCTTC. The encoded protein is CASSLDRAFDYGYTF.